The source of this T cell receptor (beta chain) is a study of blood T cell repertoires in COVID-19. Overall study context: Samples taken during acute and convalescent COVID-19 were collected in the United States, Italy and Spain. PBMCs, B-cell-depleted T cells, or T cells provided the cDNA or gDNA that made up the material.

V lost 3 bases, J lost 3 bases, and 2 bases stayed unmatched. The CDR3 is made up of 13 amino acids. Germline loops: CDR1 SQVTM, CDR2 ANQGSEA. Original analysis: Amplification with reference gene primers provided the estimates of nucleated cell counts. Profiled with immunoSEQ multiplex PCR; TCRdb holds only in-frame clones, not every one. D and trimming come from the DNA, and the V and J calls and clone size come from that table. The sample yields over 200,000 clones, more than 85% seen once. This TCR came from a middle-aged man with acute or convalescent COVID-19. This chain joins TRBV29-1 and TRBJ2-1; 7 bases match TRBD2. Sequenced sample: peripheral blood. The CDR3 nucleotides read TGCAGCGTTGAGTCTAGCGGCTACAATGAGCAGTTCTTC. This translates into CSVESSGYNEQFF.